This is a list of T cell receptor beta chains from one sample in a study of sequential checkpoint blockade in melanoma. The assay was immunoSEQ multiplex PCR, and TCRdb's table has in-frame clones only and misses some. The table shows 35,000 to 45,000 clones, with over 75% occurring only once. Sequencing used CD8+ T cells sorted from blood (inferred from file names), obtained from a patient given nivolumab and ipilimumab in sequence. The receptors originated from a human donor with melanoma. Both conserved end residues are part of each CDR3. Each record gives: J gene, V gene, clone size, D gene, CDR3 protein, CDR3 DNA. D genes are given only for firm matches. Only part of the rows carry a size: once, few, many, or a class if the clone is expanded.

J: TRBJ2-7
V: TRBV5-1
size: NA
D: NA
CDR3: CASSLGAGQYF
DNA: TGCGCCAGCAGCTTAGGGGCCGGGCAGTACTTC

J: TRBJ2-2
V: TRBV5-4
size: NA
D: TRBD1
CDR3: CASSPGQGNTGELFF
DNA: TGTGCCAGCAGCCCGGGACAGGGGAACACCGGGGAGCTGTTTTTT

J: TRBJ2-1
V: TRBV27
size: NA
D: TRBD2
CDR3: CASRPLAGINEQFF
DNA: TGTGCCAGCAGGCCACTAGCGGGGATCAATGAGCAGTTCTTC

J: TRBJ2-3
V: TRBV7-3
size: NA
D: NA
CDR3: CASSLVGGADTQYF
DNA: TGTGCCAGCAGCCTGGTTGGGGGGGCTGATACGCAGTATTTT

J: TRBJ1-4
V: TRBV11-2
size: NA
D: NA
CDR3: CASSLEGGATNEKLFF
DNA: TGTGCCAGCAGCTTAGAGGGGGGAGCGACTAATGAAAAACTGTTTTTT

J: TRBJ2-1
V: TRBV27
size: once
D: NA
CDR3: CASSLGSLATNEQFF
DNA: TGTGCCAGCAGTTTAGGTAGTCTAGCGACCAATGAGCAGTTCTTC

J: TRBJ2-2
V: TRBV14
size: few
D: TRBD2
CDR3: CASSQEDRAGVTGELFF
DNA: TGTGCCAGCAGCCAAGAGGATCGGGCGGGAGTCACCGGGGAGCTGTTTTTT

J: TRBJ2-5
V: TRBV21-1
size: NA
D: NA
CDR3: CASSKAPPAGGQETQYF
DNA: TGTGCCAGCAGCAAAGCACCCCCCGCGGGAGGCCAAGAGACCCAGTACTTC

J: TRBJ1-1
V: TRBV29-1
size: NA
D: NA
CDR3: CSVDPFPEAFF
DNA: TGCAGCGTTGACCCTTTTCCTGAAGCTTTCTTT

J: TRBJ1-3
V: TRBV7-9
size: NA
D: TRBD1
CDR3: CASSPPGQGLYTIYF
DNA: TGTGCCAGCAGCCCACCGGGACAGGGCTTGTACACCATATATTTT

J: TRBJ2-1
V: TRBV9
size: NA
D: NA
CDR3: CASGAGHEQFF
DNA: TGTGCCAGCGGGGCAGGGCATGAGCAGTTCTTC

J: TRBJ2-4
V: TRBV27
size: NA
D: TRBD2
CDR3: CASSALAGLGAKNIQYF
DNA: TGTGCCAGCAGTGCCCTAGCGGGCCTCGGGGCCAAAAACATTCAGTACTTC

J: TRBJ1-1
V: TRBV11-3
size: NA
D: NA
CDR3: CASSLVSAGTEAFF
DNA: TGTGCCAGCAGCTTAGTATCGGCGGGCACTGAAGCTTTCTTT

J: TRBJ2-2
V: TRBV2
size: NA
D: TRBD1
CDR3: CASSESMVGQGTGELFF
DNA: TGTGCCAGCAGTGAATCGATGGTCGGACAGGGGACGGGGGAGCTGTTTTTT

J: TRBJ2-7
V: TRBV30
size: once
D: NA
CDR3: CAWSLSSFVWNF
DNA: TGTGCCTGGAGTCTCTCTAGTTTTGTTTGGAACTTC

J: TRBJ2-1
V: TRBV25-1
size: NA
D: NA
CDR3: CASSVGTSRQFF
DNA: TGTGCCAGCAGCGTCGGCACTAGCCGACAGTTCTTC

J: TRBJ1-1
V: TRBV11-3
size: NA
D: TRBD1
CDR3: CASSLGQGANTEAFF
DNA: TGTGCCAGCAGCTTAGGGCAGGGGGCGAACACTGAAGCTTTCTTT

J: TRBJ2-7
V: TRBV7-6
size: NA
D: TRBD2
CDR3: CASSPLGGLAGEHEQYF
DNA: TGTGCCAGCAGCCCCTTGGGGGGGCTAGCGGGAGAGCACGAGCAGTACTTC

J: TRBJ2-3
V: TRBV4-3
size: NA
D: NA
CDR3: CASSQDPQGLSDTQYF
DNA: TGCGCCAGCAGCCAAGATCCGCAGGGATTATCAGATACGCAGTATTTT

J: TRBJ2-7
V: TRBV7-9
size: few
D: TRBD1
CDR3: CASSTGTDPYEQYF
DNA: TGTGCCAGCAGCACCGGGACAGACCCCTACGAGCAGTACTTC

J: TRBJ2-3
V: TRBV4-3
size: NA
D: NA
CDR3: CASSQFRAASTDTQYF
DNA: TGCGCCAGCAGCCAATTTAGAGCGGCGAGCACAGATACGCAGTATTTT

J: TRBJ2-1
V: TRBV19
size: NA
D: NA
CDR3: CASSIGSTRYNEQFF
DNA: TGTGCCAGTAGTATAGGAAGCACCAGGTACAATGAGCAGTTCTTC

J: TRBJ2-7
V: TRBV28
size: NA
D: NA
CDR3: CASTLRGSYEQYF
DNA: TGTGCCAGCACCCTAAGGGGCAGTTACGAGCAGTACTTC

J: TRBJ2-1
V: TRBV4-2
size: NA
D: TRBD2
CDR3: CASSQDGELAGGNEQFF
DNA: TGTGCCAGCAGCCAAGATGGGGAACTAGCGGGAGGCAATGAGCAGTTCTTC

J: TRBJ2-2
V: TRBV7-2
size: NA
D: NA
CDR3: CASSPAAGATNTGELFF
DNA: TGTGCCAGCAGCCCGGCGGCCGGTGCTACGAACACCGGGGAGCTGTTTTTT

J: TRBJ1-3
V: TRBV9
size: NA
D: NA
CDR3: CASSGSGVPSGNTIYF
DNA: TGTGCCAGCAGCGGCTCAGGGGTCCCCTCTGGAAACACCATATATTTT

J: TRBJ2-7
V: TRBV7-9
size: few
D: NA
CDR3: CASSGMDSYEQYF
DNA: TGTGCCAGCAGCGGGATGGACAGCTACGAGCAGTACTTC

J: TRBJ2-1
V: TRBV10-2
size: NA
D: NA
CDR3: CASISPYSPDNEQFF
DNA: TGCGCCAGCATTTCCCCCTACTCTCCGGACAATGAGCAGTTCTTC

J: TRBJ2-3
V: TRBV27
size: NA
D: NA
CDR3: CASSLSISTDTQYF
DNA: TGTGCCAGCAGTTTAAGCATTAGCACAGATACGCAGTATTTT

J: TRBJ2-7
V: TRBV7-9
size: NA
D: TRBD2
CDR3: CASSLVAGEHEQYF
DNA: TGTGCCAGCAGCTTAGTGGCGGGAGAACACGAGCAGTACTTC

J: TRBJ1-1
V: TRBV23-1
size: NA
D: TRBD1
CDR3: CATGRQGERTEAFF
DNA: TGCGCCACCGGCCGACAGGGTGAGCGGACTGAAGCTTTCTTT

J: TRBJ1-2
V: TRBV27
size: NA
D: NA
CDR3: CASSMDSYGYTF
DNA: TGTGCCAGCAGTATGGACAGCTATGGCTACACCTTC

J: TRBJ2-1
V: TRBV2
size: NA
D: TRBD2
CDR3: CASIRLAGAPSDNEQFF
DNA: TGTGCCAGCATTCGACTAGCGGGAGCTCCCTCAGACAATGAGCAGTTCTTC

J: TRBJ2-3
V: TRBV10-1
size: NA
D: NA
CDR3: CASSTGPTDTQYF
DNA: TGCGCCAGCAGCACAGGGCCCACAGATACGCAGTATTTT

J: TRBJ2-7
V: TRBV11-2
size: NA
D: TRBD2
CDR3: CASSSPGLAGATYEQYF
DNA: TGTGCCAGCAGCTCCCCCGGACTAGCGGGCGCTACCTACGAGCAGTACTTC

J: TRBJ2-1
V: TRBV27
size: NA
D: TRBD2
CDR3: CASSPTSHSYNEQFF
DNA: TGTGCCAGCAGTCCGACTAGCCACTCCTACAATGAGCAGTTCTTC

J: TRBJ2-5
V: TRBV29-1
size: NA
D: NA
CDR3: CSVVRLRGEGETQYF
DNA: TGCAGCGTCGTCAGGCTCAGGGGAGAGGGAGAGACCCAGTACTTC

J: TRBJ2-7
V: TRBV5-4
size: NA
D: TRBD2
CDR3: CASSRTSGSPYEQYF
DNA: TGTGCCAGCAGCAGGACTAGCGGGAGTCCCTACGAGCAGTACTTC

J: TRBJ2-2
V: TRBV9
size: NA
D: TRBD2
CDR3: CASSPPSGRRELFF
DNA: TGTGCCAGCAGCCCCCCTAGCGGGAGAAGGGAGCTGTTTTTT

J: TRBJ2-6
V: TRBV4-2
size: NA
D: TRBD2
CDR3: CASSQARIGLAGLSGANVLTF
DNA: TGTGCCAGCAGCCAGGCCAGAATTGGACTAGCGGGACTCTCTGGGGCCAACGTCCTGACTTTC